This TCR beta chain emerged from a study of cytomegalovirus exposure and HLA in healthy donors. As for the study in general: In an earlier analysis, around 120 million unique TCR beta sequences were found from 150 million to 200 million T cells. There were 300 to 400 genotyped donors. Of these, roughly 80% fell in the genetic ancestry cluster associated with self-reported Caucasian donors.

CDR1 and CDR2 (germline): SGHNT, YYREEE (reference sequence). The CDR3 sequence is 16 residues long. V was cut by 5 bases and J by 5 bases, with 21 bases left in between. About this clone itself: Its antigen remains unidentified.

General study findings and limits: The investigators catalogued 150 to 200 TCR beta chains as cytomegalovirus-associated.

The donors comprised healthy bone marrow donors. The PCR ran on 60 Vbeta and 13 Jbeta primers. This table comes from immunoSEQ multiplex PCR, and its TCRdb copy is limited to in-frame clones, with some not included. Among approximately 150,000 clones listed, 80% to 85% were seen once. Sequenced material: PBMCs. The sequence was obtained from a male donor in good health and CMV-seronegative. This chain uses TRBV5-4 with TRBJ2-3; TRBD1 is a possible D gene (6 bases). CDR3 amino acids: CASRPTTGRGLDTQYF. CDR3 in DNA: TGTGCCAGCAGACCAACGACAGGAAGGGGTTTAGATACGCAGTATTTT.